The clone carrying this TCR beta chain was seen only a few times. V dropped 6 bases and J dropped 7; count of bases not matched to a gene: 4. The V gene's germline CDR1 is MNHEY and CDR2 SVGEGT. This CDR3 spans 14 amino acids. The sample comes from a study of T cells after yellow fever vaccination. TCRdb used MiXCR to reprocess the 5' RACE reads, holding one entry per CDR3 protein. The table lists 200,000 to 300,000 distinct CDR3 sequences, 10% to 15% of them singletons. The V gene is TRBV6-2 or TRBV6-3, the J gene TRBJ2-1, with 12 bases identical to TRBD2. The sequence was collected from a man aged 25-45 years who received the YFV17D yellow fever vaccine. Sequencing used CD4+ T cells sorted from PBMCs, obtained 45 days after the yellow fever booster vaccination. The chain's CDR3 is CASRPLAGGNEQFF. CDR3 DNA sequence: TGTGCCAGCAGGCCACTAGCGGGGGGAAATGAGCAGTTCTTC.